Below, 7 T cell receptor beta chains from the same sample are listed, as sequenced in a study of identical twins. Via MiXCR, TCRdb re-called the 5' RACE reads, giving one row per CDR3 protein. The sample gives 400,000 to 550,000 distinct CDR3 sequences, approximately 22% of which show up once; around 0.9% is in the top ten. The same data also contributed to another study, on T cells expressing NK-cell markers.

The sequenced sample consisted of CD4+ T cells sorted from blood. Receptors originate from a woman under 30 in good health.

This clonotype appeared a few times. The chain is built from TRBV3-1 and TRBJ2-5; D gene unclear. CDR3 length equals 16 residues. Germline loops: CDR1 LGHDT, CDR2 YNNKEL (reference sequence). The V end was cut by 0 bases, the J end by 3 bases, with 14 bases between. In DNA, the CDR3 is TGTGCCAGCAGCCAAGATCCCACCCCAAGGGAAGAGACCCAGTACTTC. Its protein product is CASSQDPTPREETQYF.

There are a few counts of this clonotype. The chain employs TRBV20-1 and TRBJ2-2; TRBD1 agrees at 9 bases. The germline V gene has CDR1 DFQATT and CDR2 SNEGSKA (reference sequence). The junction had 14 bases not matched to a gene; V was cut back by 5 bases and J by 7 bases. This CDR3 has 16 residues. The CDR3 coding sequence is TGCAGTGCTCGACATCCTGGGACAGGGAAGGGCGGGGAGCTGTTTTTT. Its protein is CSARHPGTGKGGELFF.

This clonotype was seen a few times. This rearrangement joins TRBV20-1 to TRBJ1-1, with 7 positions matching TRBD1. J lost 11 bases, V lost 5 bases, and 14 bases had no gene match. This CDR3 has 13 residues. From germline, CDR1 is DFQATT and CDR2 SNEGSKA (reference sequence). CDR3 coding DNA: TGCAGTGCTCCTCACTGGGACAGCTGGCGGGCTTTCTTT. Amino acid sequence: CSAPHWDSWRAFF.

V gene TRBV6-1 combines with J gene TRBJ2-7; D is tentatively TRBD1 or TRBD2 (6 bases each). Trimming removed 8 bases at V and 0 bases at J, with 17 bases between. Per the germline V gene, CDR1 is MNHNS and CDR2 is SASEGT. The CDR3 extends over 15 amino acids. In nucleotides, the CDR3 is TGTGCCAGCTCCGAGGGGGGACTCAGCTCCTACGAGCAGTACTTC. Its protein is CASSEGGLSSYEQYF.

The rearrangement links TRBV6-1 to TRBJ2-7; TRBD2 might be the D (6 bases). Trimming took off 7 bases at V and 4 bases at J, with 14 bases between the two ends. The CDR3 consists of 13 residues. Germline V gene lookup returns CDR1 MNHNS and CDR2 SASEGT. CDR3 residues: CASTPPGGYEQYF. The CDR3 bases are TGTGCCAGCACTCCTCCTGGGGGGTACGAGCAGTACTTC.

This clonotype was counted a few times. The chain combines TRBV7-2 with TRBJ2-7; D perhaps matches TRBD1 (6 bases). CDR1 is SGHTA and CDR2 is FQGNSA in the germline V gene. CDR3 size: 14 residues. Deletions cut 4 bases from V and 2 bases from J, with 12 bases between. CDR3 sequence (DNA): TGTGCCAGCAGCTCTAGGACAGTAGCCTACGAGCAGTACTTC. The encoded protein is CASSSRTVAYEQYF.

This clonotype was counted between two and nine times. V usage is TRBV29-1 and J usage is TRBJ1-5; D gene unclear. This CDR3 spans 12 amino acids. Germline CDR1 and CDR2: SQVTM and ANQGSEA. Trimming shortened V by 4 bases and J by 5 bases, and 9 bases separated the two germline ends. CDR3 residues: CSVGDKYQPQHF. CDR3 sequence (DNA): TGCAGCGTTGGAGACAAATATCAGCCCCAGCATTTT.